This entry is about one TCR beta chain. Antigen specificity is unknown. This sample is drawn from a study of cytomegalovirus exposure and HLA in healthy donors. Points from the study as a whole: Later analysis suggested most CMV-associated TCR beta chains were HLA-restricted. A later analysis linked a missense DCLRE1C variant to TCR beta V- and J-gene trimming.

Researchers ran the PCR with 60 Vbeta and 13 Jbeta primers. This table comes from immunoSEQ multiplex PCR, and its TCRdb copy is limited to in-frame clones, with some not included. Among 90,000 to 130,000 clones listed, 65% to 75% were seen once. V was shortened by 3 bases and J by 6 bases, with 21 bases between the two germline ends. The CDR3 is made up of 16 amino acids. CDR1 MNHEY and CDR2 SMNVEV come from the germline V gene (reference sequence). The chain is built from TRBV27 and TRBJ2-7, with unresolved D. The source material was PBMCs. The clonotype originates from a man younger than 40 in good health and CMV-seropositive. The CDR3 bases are TGTGCCAGCAGTTTCTTCTGGAAAGACACCCCCGGCGAGCAGTACTTC. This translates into CASSFFWKDTPGEQYF.